The present TCR beta chain was sequenced within a study of T-cell memory formation after mild COVID-19. The study's findings and limits: Researchers report contracting CD4+ clones mostly in CM and EM, with CD8+ clones in EMRA. Pre-infection memory harbored some responding clones, suggesting cross-reactive memory joined. Clones that contracted from day 15 to 85 had balanced CD4/CD8; later expanders were CD4+ biased.

This clonotype occurred many times. Its antigen remains unknown. 5'RACE with constant-segment primers yielded barcoded, UMI-tagged TCR alpha and TCR beta cDNA libraries. TCRdb passed the 5' RACE reads through MiXCR, listing each CDR3 protein once. Of 250,000 or so distinct CDR3 sequences in the sample, more than 15% were seen once. CDR1 SGHRS and CDR2 YFSETQ come from the germline V gene. The CDR3 extends over 17 amino acids. The V and J ends lost 4 bases and 4 bases, in that order; junction bases with no gene match: 11. The TCR was taken from a man aged 18 to 29 who had mild COVID-19 (a few samples of this study predate the infection). Cell type and time point are not known. The sequenced sample was PBMCs or a T cell subset sorted from them (not recorded which). This chain links TRBV5-1 with TRBJ2-5, with 12 positions matching TRBD2. Written as DNA, the CDR3 is TGCGCCAGCAGCGCCACATCTAGCGGGGGGGCGAGAGAGACCCAGTACTTC. This sequence encodes CASSATSSGGARETQYF.